The rows below give T cell receptor beta chains drawn from one sample of a study of control samples from healthy donors and cancer patients. Data came from immunoSEQ multiplex PCR; TCRdb stores just in-frame clones and leaves some out. Among roughly 400,000 clones listed, 75% to 95% were seen once. The material sequenced was PBMCs. The source is a man between 35 and 55 years old with head and neck cancer. Both conserved end residues are part of each CDR3. A D gene is named only where the DNA matches it firmly. Some rows have no size entry. The others give once, few or many, or a class for an expanded clone.

>NA|TRBV2|TRBD1|TRBJ1-5
CASSGSRQGARSNQPQHF
TGTGCCAGCAGTGGAAGTAGGCAGGGGGCCAGGAGCAATCAGCCCCAGCATTTT
>NA|TRBV4-2|TRBD1|TRBJ2-2
CASSQETTGGWGGELFF
TGTGCCAGCAGCCAAGAAACAACAGGGGGCTGGGGCGGGGAGCTGTTTTTT
>NA|TRBV9|NA|TRBJ1-4
CASSVRGFLNEKLFF
TGTGCCAGCAGCGTAAGAGGATTCCTCAACGAAAAACTGTTTTTT
>NA|TRBV5-4|TRBD1|TRBJ1-6
CASSQPGQVNSPLHF
TGTGCCAGCAGCCAACCGGGACAGGTGAATTCACCCCTCCACTTT
>NA|TRBV28|NA|TRBJ2-1
CASSTYEQFF
TGTGCCAGCAGTACGTATGAGCAGTTCTTC
>NA|TRBV19|NA|TRBJ2-7
CASSMPESTAEQYF
TGTGCCAGTTCTATGCCGGAATCGACGGCCGAGCAGTACTTC
>NA|TRBV2|TRBD2|TRBJ2-7
CASTPLRGSSYEQYF
TGTGCCAGCACCCCCTTGCGGGGGAGCTCCTACGAGCAGTACTTC
>once|TRBV4-3|NA|TRBJ2-5
CASSQETATETQYF
TGCGCCAGCAGCCAAGAAACGGCCACCGAGACCCAGTACTTC
>NA|TRBV7-2|NA|TRBJ1-3
CASSLAGSGNTIYF
TGTGCCAGCAGCTTAGCGGGCTCTGGAAACACCATATATTTT
>few|TRBV30|TRBD1|TRBJ1-2
CAWADPTGAGYTF
TGTGCCTGGGCTGACCCGACAGGGGCTGGCTACACCTTC
>few|TRBV3-1/TRBV3-2|TRBD1|TRBJ1-6
CASSQKGASSPLHF
TGTGCCAGCAGCCAAAAGGGGGCGAGCTCACCCCTCCACTTT
>once|TRBV5-5|NA|TRBJ1-5
CASSLDPTSNQPQHF
TGTGCCAGCAGCTTGGACCCAACGAGCAATCAGCCCCAGCATTTT
>NA|TRBV9|NA|TRBJ2-7
CASSRTDTYEQYF
TGTGCCAGCAGCCGAACTGACACCTACGAGCAGTACTTC
>NA|TRBV4-2|NA|TRBJ1-2
CASSLSNLNYGYTF
TGTGCCAGCAGCCTGTCGAACCTGAACTATGGCTACACCTTC
>NA|TRBV6-6|TRBD2|TRBJ2-1
CASSPLNRLAGGTNEQFF
TGTGCCAGCAGTCCCCTGAACCGACTAGCGGGGGGGACGAATGAGCAGTTCTTC
>NA|TRBV4-3|TRBD1|TRBJ2-7
CASSQESGGFYEQYF
TGCGCCAGCAGCCAAGAGTCAGGGGGCTTTTACGAGCAGTACTTC
>NA|TRBV28|NA|TRBJ1-5
CASKTGTSSRNQPQHF
TGTGCCAGCAAAACAGGGACGAGCAGTCGCAATCAGCCCCAGCATTTT
>NA|TRBV6-6|NA|TRBJ1-6
CASSYNRVDSPLHF
TGTGCCAGCAGTTACAACAGGGTAGATTCACCCCTCCACTTT
>NA|TRBV4-3|TRBD2|TRBJ2-5
CAPAGRGTPQETQYF
TGCGCCCCCGCGGGGCGGGGGACCCCCCAAGAGACCCAGTACTTC
>NA|TRBV19|NA|TRBJ2-3
CASSITSGDTQYF
TGTGCCAGTAGTATCACCTCCGGGGATACGCAGTATTTT
>NA|TRBV7-3|NA|TRBJ2-3
CASSLGLPADTQYF
TGTGCCAGCAGCCTCGGCCTACCGGCAGATACGCAGTATTTT
>few|TRBV2|NA|TRBJ2-7
CASSDRVEGEQYF
TGTGCCAGCAGTGACAGGGTTGAAGGCGAGCAGTACTTC
>NA|TRBV5-6|NA|TRBJ2-5
CASSFSTGETQYF
TGTGCCAGCAGCTTTTCGACCGGAGAGACCCAGTACTTC